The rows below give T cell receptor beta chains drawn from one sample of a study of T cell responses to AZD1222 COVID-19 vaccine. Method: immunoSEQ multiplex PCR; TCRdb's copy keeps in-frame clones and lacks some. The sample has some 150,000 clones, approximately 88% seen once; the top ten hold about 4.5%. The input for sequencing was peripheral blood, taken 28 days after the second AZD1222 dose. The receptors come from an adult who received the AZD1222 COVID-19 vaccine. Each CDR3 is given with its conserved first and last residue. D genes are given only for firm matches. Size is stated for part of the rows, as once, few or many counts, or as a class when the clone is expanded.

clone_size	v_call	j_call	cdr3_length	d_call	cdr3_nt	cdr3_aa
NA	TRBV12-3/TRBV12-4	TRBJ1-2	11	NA	TGTGCCAGCAGTTTGGGTGGGGGCTACACCTTC	CASSLGGGYTF
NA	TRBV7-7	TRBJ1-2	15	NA	TGTGCTAGCAGCTTACCCCACAGCACCCTCTATGGCTACACCTTC	CASSLPHSTLYGYTF
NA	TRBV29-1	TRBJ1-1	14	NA	TGCAGCTGTACTCCAACGGATGCCGACACTGAAGCTTTCTTT	CSCTPTDADTEAFF
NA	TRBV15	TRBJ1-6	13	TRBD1	TGTGCCACCCACAGGGGGCAGGGATCACCCCTCCACTTT	CATHRGQGSPLHF
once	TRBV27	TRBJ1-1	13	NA	TGTGCCAGCGCAGGGAGCACGAACACTGAAGCTTTCTTT	CASAGSTNTEAFF
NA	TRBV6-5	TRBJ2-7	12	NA	TGTGCCAGCAGTCCTACAGCTGGCGAGCAGTACTTC	CASSPTAGEQYF
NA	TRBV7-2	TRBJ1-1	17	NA	TGTGCCAGCAGCTCACAACCTCTCCGGGACACCAACACTGAAGCTTTCTTT	CASSSQPLRDTNTEAFF
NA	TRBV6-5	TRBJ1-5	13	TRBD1	TGTGCCAGCAGCGGACAGGGGAGGCAGCCCCAGCATTTT	CASSGQGRQPQHF
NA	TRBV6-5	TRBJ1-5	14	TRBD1	TGTGCCAGCAGTCCGGACAGGGGCAATCAGCCCCAGCATTTT	CASSPDRGNQPQHF
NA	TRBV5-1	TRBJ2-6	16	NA	TGCGCCAGCAGCTTAACGGCGGGCTCTGGGGCCAACGTCCTGACTTTC	CASSLTAGSGANVLTF
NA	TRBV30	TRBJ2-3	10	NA	TGTGCCGGTAGCACAGATACGCAGTATTTT	CAGSTDTQYF
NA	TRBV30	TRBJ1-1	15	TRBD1	TGTGCCTGGAGGATAGAACTCCGACAGGGTTATCAAGCTTTCTTT	CAWRIELRQGYQAFF
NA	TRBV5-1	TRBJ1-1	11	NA	TGCGCCAGCAGCTATAACTCTGAAGCTTTCTTT	CASSYNSEAFF
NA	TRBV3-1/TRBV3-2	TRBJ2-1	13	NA	TGTGCCAGCAGCCAAGCAGGGGCTGATGAGCAGTTCTTC	CASSQAGADEQFF
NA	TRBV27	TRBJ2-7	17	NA	TGTGCCAGCAGTTTAAGGGGAACGGACAGACCGTTCCACGAGCAGTACTTC	CASSLRGTDRPFHEQYF
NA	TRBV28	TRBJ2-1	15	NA	TGTGCCAGCAGTCCTCGGGGGCACTCCTACAATGAGCAGTTCTTC	CASSPRGHSYNEQFF